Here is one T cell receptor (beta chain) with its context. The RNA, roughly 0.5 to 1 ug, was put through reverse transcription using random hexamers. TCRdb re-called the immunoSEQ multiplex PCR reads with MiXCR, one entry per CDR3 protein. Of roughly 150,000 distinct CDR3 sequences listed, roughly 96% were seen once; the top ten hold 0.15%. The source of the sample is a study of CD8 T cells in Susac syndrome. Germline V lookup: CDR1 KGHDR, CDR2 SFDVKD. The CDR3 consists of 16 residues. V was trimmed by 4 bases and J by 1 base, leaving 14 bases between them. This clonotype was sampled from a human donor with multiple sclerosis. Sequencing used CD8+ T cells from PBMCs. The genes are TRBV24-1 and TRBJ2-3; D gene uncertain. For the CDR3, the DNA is TGTGCCACCAGTGACCCATTTGACATTGGCACAGATACGCAGTATTTT. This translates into CATSDPFDIGTDTQYF.